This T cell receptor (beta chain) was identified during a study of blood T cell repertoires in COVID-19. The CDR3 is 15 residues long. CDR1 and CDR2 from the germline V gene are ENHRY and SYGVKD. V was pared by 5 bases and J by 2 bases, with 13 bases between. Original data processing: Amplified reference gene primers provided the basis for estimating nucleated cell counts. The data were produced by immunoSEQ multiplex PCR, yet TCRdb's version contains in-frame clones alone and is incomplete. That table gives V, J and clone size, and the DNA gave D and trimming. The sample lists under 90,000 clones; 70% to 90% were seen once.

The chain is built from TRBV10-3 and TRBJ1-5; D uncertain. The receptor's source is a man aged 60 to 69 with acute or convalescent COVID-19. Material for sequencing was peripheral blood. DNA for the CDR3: TGTGCCATCAGTCGTGGTTCTGAGGGCAATCAGCCCCAGCATTTT. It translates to CAISRGSEGNQPQHF.